This T cell receptor beta chain was retrieved from a study of blood T cell repertoires in COVID-19. This table comes from immunoSEQ multiplex PCR, and its TCRdb copy is limited to in-frame clones, with some not included. The sample carries around 46,000 clones, over 70% recorded once. Germline CDR1 and CDR2: SGDLS and YYNGEE. V lost 4 bases to trimming and J lost 5 bases, with 9 bases between them. The CDR3 consists of 13 residues. The chain carries TRBV9 and TRBJ2-2, with a tentative D call TRBD1 (6 bases). Sequences were obtained from peripheral blood. The receptor's source is a human donor in a cohort sampled during active COVID-19. In DNA form, the CDR3 reads TGTGCCAGCAGCCTACAGGGTACCGGGGAGCTGTTTTTT. This gives the protein CASSLQGTGELFF. The full variable domain, completed using reference TRBV9 and TRBJ2-2, is DSGVTQTPKHLITATGQRVTLRCSPRSGDLSVYWYQQSLDQGLQFLIQYYNGEERAKGNILERFSAQQFPDLHSELNLSSLELGDSALYFCASSLQGTGELFFGEGSRLTVL.